This T cell receptor (beta chain) was profiled in a study of blood T cells in healthy people across ages. General study findings and limits: TCR beta diversity tracked closely with naive T cell percentage.

This CDR3 is built from 15 residues. V shed 3 bases and J shed 8 bases, with 14 bases lying between them. A J-beta primer mix and a sample-barcoded 5' primer were used in a second PCR of about 7 to 12 cycles. From the 5' RACE reads, TCRdb called clonotypes with MiXCR, one entry per CDR3 protein. The sample lists 600,000 to 1,000,000 distinct CDR3 sequences; more than 20% were seen once. This clonotype occurred a few times. Its specificity is not known. This same sample was also taken into another study, of T cells of mothers and their children. This second study notes: Sequencing returned over 10 million TCR beta CDR3 reads per mother and some 3 million per child.

Sequencing was done on a sample of blood. The source of this sequence is a boy between 10 and 17 years old in good health. The chain links TRBV12-3 or TRBV12-4 to TRBJ1-6; a weak D match, TRBD1 (5 bases). In DNA form, the CDR3 reads TGTGCCAGCAGTTTCGGTCCGGGGGTTTATTCACCCCTCCACTTT. This sequence encodes CASSFGPGVYSPLHF.